The next 9 T cell receptor beta chains were all read from a single sample in a study of cytomegalovirus exposure and HLA in healthy donors (dated by TCRdb to 2016 to 2017). The library was made by the immunoSEQ multiplex PCR assay. For the multiplex PCR, a mixture combining 60 forward primers for TCR Vbeta segments and 13 reverse primers for TCR Jbeta segments was used. TCRdb re-hosts the immuneACCESS table, in-frame sequences only. Its copies lack some clones; in the studies checked, an unresolved V gene accounts for under half of them, and the cause for the rest is not known. In this sample's table one finds 100,000 to 150,000 clones. The ten most abundant clones make up 1.5% to 2% of the sample. Sequencing was carried out using PBMCs. The receptors here all came from a woman between 40 and 50 years old in good health and CMV-seropositive.

The rearrangement joins TRBV7-3 to TRBJ2-1; 7 bases are a match to TRBD2. There are 13 residues in the CDR3. The V gene end was trimmed by 4 bases and the J gene end by 7 bases; junction bases not matched to a gene: 4. Germline-derived CDR1 and CDR2 are SGHTA and FQGTGA. The CDR3 spells CASSSGGSNEQFF. CDR3 bases: TGTGCCAGCAGCTCCGGGGGGTCTAATGAGCAGTTCTTC.

J is TRBJ2-3 and V is TRBV4-3, with 9 bases identical to TRBD2. CDR1 is LGHNA, CDR2 YSLEER, per germline. V lost 0 bases to trimming and J lost 0 bases; unmatched junction nucleotides: 4. The CDR3 loop spans 17 amino acids. Here the CDR3 DNA reads TGCGCCAGCAGCCAAGAAACTAGCGGGTCTAGCACAGATACGCAGTATTTT. Its protein is CASSQETSGSSTDTQYF.

This chain uses TRBV10-3 with TRBJ2-2; TRBD1 might be the D (6 bases). CDR3 length equals 15 residues. Trimming removed 3 bases from V and 0 bases from J, with 8 bases in between. The germline V gene encodes CDR1 ENHRY and CDR2 SYGVKD. Here the CDR3 DNA reads TGTGCCATCAGTGAAGGGACACCGAACACCGGGGAGCTGTTTTTT. Translation gives CAISEGTPNTGELFF.

The chain couples TRBV20-1 to TRBJ2-3; a weak D match, TRBD1 (6 bases). V lost 3 bases to trimming and J lost 5 bases, with 6 bases between them. Per germline, CDR1 DFQATT and CDR2 SNEGSKA (reference sequence). This CDR3 spans 11 amino acids. The CDR3 DNA reads TGCAGTGCTAGCAGGGGAGATACGCAGTATTTT. This sequence encodes CSASRGDTQYF.

The rearrangement uses TRBV28 and TRBJ2-3; 9 bases are a match to TRBD2. V was pared by 6 bases and J by 1 base, with 5 bases of the junction left unmatched. This CDR3 has 15 amino acids. Germline CDR1 MDHEN, CDR2 SYDVKM. DNA of the CDR3: TGTGCCAGCAGACAAGCGGGAGGAGGCACAGATACGCAGTATTTT. It encodes CASRQAGGGTDTQYF.

Comment on this clone: Within the sample, other DNA sequences also encode this same CDR3. The V call is TRBV7-9, the J call TRBJ2-1, with 7 bases aligning to TRBD2. CDR1 and CDR2 from the germline V gene are SEHNR and FQNEAQ (reference sequence). V gave up 1 base and J gave up 4 bases; unmatched junction bases: 4. The CDR3 length is 15 residues. DNA for the CDR3: TGTGCCAGCAGCTTAGGGCTAGCGGATTACAATGAGCAGTTCTTC. This gives the protein CASSLGLADYNEQFF.

The gene calls are TRBV19 and TRBJ1-4; TRBD1 matches 10 bases. Trimming at V came to 5 bases and at J to 8 bases, leaving 11 bases not matched to a gene. The germline CDR1 and CDR2 sequences are LNHDA and SQIVND (reference sequence). CDR3 length: 16 residues. The CDR3 here is CASSLSSGTGAEKLFF. The CDR3 DNA sequence: TGTGCCAGTAGTTTATCTTCCGGGACAGGGGCCGAAAAACTGTTTTTT.

The J gene is TRBJ2-5, the V gene TRBV30; 7 bases agree with TRBD2. CDR3 length equals 13 residues. From germline, CDR1 is GTSNPN and CDR2 SVGIG (reference sequence). J gave up 5 bases and V 0 bases, and 3 bases lay outside the gene matches. The CDR3 reads CAWSVLGGETQYF. For the CDR3, the DNA is TGTGCCTGGAGTGTACTCGGGGGGGAGACCCAGTACTTC.

The chain has TRBV25-1 and TRBJ1-1; no clear D gene. This CDR3 has 13 residues. V was cut by 6 bases and J by 3 bases, with 11 bases left in between. CDR1 and CDR2 (germline): MGHDK, SYGVNS. The CDR3 protein is CASSVAEHTEAFF. In DNA, the CDR3 is TGTGCCAGCAGCGTCGCGGAGCACACTGAAGCTTTCTTT.